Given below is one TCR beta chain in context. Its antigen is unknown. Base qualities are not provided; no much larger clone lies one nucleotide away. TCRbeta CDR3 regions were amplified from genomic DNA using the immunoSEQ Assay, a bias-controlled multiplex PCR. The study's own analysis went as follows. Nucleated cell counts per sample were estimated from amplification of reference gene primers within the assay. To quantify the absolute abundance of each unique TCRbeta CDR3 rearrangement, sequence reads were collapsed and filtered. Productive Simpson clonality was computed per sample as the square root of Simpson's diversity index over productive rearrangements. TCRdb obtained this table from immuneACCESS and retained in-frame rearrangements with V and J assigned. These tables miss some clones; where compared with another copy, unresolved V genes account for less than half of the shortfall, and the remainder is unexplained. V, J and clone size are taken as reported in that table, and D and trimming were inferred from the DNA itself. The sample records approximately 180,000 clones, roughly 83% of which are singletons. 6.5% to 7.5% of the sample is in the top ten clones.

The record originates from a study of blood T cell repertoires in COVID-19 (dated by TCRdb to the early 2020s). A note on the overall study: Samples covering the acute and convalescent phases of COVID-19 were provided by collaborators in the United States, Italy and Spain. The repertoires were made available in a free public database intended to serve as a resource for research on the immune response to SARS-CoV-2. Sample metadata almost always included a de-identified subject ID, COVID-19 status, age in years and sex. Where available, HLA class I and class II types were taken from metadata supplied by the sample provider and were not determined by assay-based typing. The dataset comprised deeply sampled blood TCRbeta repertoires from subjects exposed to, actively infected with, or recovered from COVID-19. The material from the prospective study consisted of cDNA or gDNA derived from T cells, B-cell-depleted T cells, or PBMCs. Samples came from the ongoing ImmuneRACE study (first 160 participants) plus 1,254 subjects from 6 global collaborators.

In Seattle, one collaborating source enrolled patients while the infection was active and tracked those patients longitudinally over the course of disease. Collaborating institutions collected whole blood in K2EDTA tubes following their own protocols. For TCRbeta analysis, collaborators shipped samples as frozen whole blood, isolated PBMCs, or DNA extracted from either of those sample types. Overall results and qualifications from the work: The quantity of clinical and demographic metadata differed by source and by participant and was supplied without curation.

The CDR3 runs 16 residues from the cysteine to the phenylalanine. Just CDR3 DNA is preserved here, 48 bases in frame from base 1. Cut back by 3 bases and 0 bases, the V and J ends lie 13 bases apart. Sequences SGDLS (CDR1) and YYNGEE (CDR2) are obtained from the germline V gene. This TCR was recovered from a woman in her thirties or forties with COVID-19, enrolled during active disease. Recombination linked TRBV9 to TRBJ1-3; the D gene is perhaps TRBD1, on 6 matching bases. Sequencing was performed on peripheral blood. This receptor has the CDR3 CASSGGHLSSGNTIYF. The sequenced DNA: TGTGCCAGCAGCGGGGGACACCTAAGCTCTGGAAACACCATATATTTT.